The clone carrying this TCR beta chain was found many times. This record belongs to a study of early T cells in non-severe SARS-CoV-2 infection. TCRdb passed the 5' RACE reads through MiXCR, listing each CDR3 protein once. The table has 40,000 to 55,000 distinct CDR3 sequences, roughly 7.7% seen once; the top ten hold approximately 6.3%. V was cut by 2 bases and J by 3 bases, with 8 bases left in between. The CDR3 totals 13 residues. Germline-derived CDR1 and CDR2 are MNHEY and SVGEGT. This sequence originates from an adult who was a healthcare worker with PCR-confirmed SARS-CoV-2 infection or an uninfected control (not recorded which). The sequenced material came from whole blood. This chain connects TRBV6-2 or TRBV6-3 to TRBJ2-7; the D is unclear. This chain's CDR3 is CASSYRQHYEQYF. Written as DNA, the CDR3 is TGTGCCAGCAGTTACAGGCAGCACTACGAGCAGTACTTC.